The 9 T cell receptor beta chains below were found in one sample sequenced in a study of T cell repertoires in cytomegalovirus infection. MiXCR was run by TCRdb on the reads, yielding one entry per CDR3 protein. There are under 150,000 distinct CDR3 sequences in the sample; 7.5% to 9% occur only once, and around a tenth lies in the top ten. Sequencing input: PBMCs. The receptors stem from a human donor in good health (CMV status not recorded). Some clones in this sample may be carry-over from other donors' samples.

This clonotype showed up many times. The CDR3 sequence: CASGDRGISGANVLTF. CDR3 DNA sequence: TGTGCCAGCGGGGACAGGGGGATCTCTGGGGCCAACGTCCTGACTTTC. This rearrangement joins TRBV2 to TRBJ2-6, with 11 bases lining up with TRBD1. Looked up from germline, CDR1 is SNHLY and CDR2 is FYNNEI. With 8 bases clipped from V and 0 bases from J, the junction kept 3 bases outside the gene matches. This CDR3 is built from 16 residues.

In this sample, this clonotype turned up many times. The V gene is TRBV25-1, the J gene TRBJ1-4, with D maybe TRBD1 (5 bases). CDR1 MGHDK and CDR2 SYGVNS come from the germline V gene. The CDR3 runs 14 residues. With 8 bases removed from V and 3 bases from J, the gap between germline ends came to 13 bases. The CDR3 region is CASGGWVANEKLFF. CDR3 nucleotide sequence: TGTGCCAGCGGGGGTTGGGTAGCTAATGAAAAACTGTTTTTT.

This clonotype was recorded a few times. This chain connects TRBV20-1 to TRBJ2-3; unclear D gene. The CDR3 is made up of 15 amino acids. Trimming removed 3 bases at V and 7 bases at J, with 20 bases between. CDR1 is DFQATT, CDR2 SNEGSKA, per germline (reference sequence). This CDR3 is CSASIPARQPNTQYF. The CDR3 DNA follows: TGCAGTGCTAGTATCCCAGCCCGCCAACCCAATACGCAGTATTTT.

This clonotype appeared many times. The J gene is TRBJ2-2, the V gene TRBV5-4; tentatively, D is TRBD2 (6 bases). The CDR3 contains 18 residues. V gave up 1 base and J gave up 1 base, with 17 bases separating them. The germline V gene encodes CDR1 SGHNT and CDR2 YYREEE (reference sequence). The CDR3 region is CASSLSGPGRGNTGELFF. The CDR3 DNA reads TGTGCCAGCAGCTTGTCGGGGCCAGGGCGGGGGAACACCGGGGAGCTGTTTTTT.

In this sample, this clonotype turned up many times. The chain combines TRBV12-3 or TRBV12-4 with TRBJ2-7; 12 positions match TRBD2. V gave up 2 bases and J gave up 3 bases; unmatched junction bases: 11. This CDR3 comprises 18 residues. CDR3 sequence (DNA): TGTGCCAGCAGTTTATACTCTAAGGGACTAGCGGGCCTCTACGAGCAGTACGTC. The encoded protein is CASSLYSKGLAGLYEQYV.

This clonotype was found a few times. The CDR3 bases are TGCAGTGCTAGAGGGGTGCACAGCTCACTTAGCAATCAGCCCCAGCATTTT. Protein sequence: CSARGVHSSLSNQPQHF. The chain has TRBV20-1 and TRBJ1-5, with D uncertain. The V gene lost 1 base and the J gene lost 0 bases, with 16 bases spanning the gap. CDR1 and CDR2 (germline): DFQATT, SNEGSKA (reference sequence). The CDR3 is 17 amino acids.

Ten or more counts support this clonotype. J is TRBJ2-3 and V is TRBV29-1; 7 bases line up with TRBD1. Germline V gene sequence: CDR1 SQVTM, CDR2 ANQGSEA. This CDR3 has 12 residues. Trimming took 8 bases from V and 6 from J; bases not matched to a gene: 8. CDR3 bases: TGCAGCTCGGAGACAGGGTCGGATACGCAGTATTTT. Translated, it gives CSSETGSDTQYF.

This clonotype was detected ten times or more. The chain employs TRBV2 and TRBJ2-1; perhaps TRBD1 as D (5 bases). The CDR3 runs to 13 residues. The germline V and J ends were trimmed by 2 bases and 7 bases, with 9 bases remaining between them. Germline CDR1 reads SNHLY; CDR2 reads FYNNEI. The CDR3 reads CASSERGRNEQFF. The CDR3 DNA reads TGTGCCAGCAGTGAAAGGGGTCGTAATGAGCAGTTCTTC.

This clonotype was seen many times. This sequence joins TRBV30 and TRBJ2-3; TRBD2 is a possible D gene (6 bases). The CDR3 has 14 amino acids. CDR1 and CDR2 (germline): GTSNPN, SVGIG (reference sequence). V lost 0 bases and J lost 3, with 10 bases in between. Here the CDR3 DNA reads TGTGCCTGGAGTGTGGCGGGGAGGACAGATACGCAGTATTTT. It specifies CAWSVAGRTDTQYF.